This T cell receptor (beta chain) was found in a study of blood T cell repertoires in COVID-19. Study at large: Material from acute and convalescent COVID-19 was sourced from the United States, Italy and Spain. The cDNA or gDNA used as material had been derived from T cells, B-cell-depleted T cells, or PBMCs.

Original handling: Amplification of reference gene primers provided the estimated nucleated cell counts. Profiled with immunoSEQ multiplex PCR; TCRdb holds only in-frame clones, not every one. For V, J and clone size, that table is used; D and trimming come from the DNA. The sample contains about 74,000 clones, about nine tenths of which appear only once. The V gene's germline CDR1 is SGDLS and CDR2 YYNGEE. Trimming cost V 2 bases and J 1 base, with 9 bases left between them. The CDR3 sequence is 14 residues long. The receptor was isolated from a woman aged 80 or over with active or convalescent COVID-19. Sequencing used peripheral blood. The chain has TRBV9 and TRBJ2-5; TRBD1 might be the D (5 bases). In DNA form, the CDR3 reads TGTGCCAGCAGCGTGGACATCCGCCAAGAGACCCAGTACTTC. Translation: CASSVDIRQETQYF.